This T cell receptor beta chain was identified in a study of T cell repertoires in cytomegalovirus infection. Study summary: CMV infection together with matching HLA type was indicated by public TCR beta signatures.

Germline CDR1 is DFQATT and CDR2 is SNEGSKA (reference sequence). CDR3 size: 13 residues. The V and J ends lost 7 bases and 0 bases respectively, with 10 bases between them. TCRdb used MiXCR to reprocess the reads, holding one entry per CDR3 protein. The sample consists of approximately 250,000 distinct CDR3 sequences, 6% to 8% of them appearing once. Study outcomes and limitations: The study found HLA-C-restricted CMV-specific TCR beta clonotypes dominating the ex vivo response. Individuals carrying CMV plus the relevant HLA were identified by cumulative frequency of public TCR beta families.

This clonotype was counted at least ten times. Its antigen is as yet unknown. This receptor was identified in a human donor in good health (CMV status not recorded). Some clones in this sample may be carry-over from other donors' samples. The specimen was PBMCs. V usage is TRBV20-1 and J usage is TRBJ2-1; D is undetermined. CDR3 coding DNA: TGCAGTGAGAGAAGGGACTCCTACAATGAGCAGTTCTTC. It translates to CSERRDSYNEQFF.